This T cell receptor (beta chain) stems from a study of T cells in Graves' hyperthyroidism and ophthalmopathy. Germline loops: CDR1 MNHEY, CDR2 SVGEGT. CDR3 length: 15 amino acids. Trimming removed 4 bases from V and 3 bases from J, with 13 bases in between. This clonotype was observed a few times. What was amplified from RNA transcripts were TCR beta CDR3 regions. First-round RT-PCR of the TCR CDR3 relied on the HTBI primer set. TCRdb itself ran the multiplex PCR reads through MiXCR, one entry per CDR3 protein. The sample has a few hundred thousand distinct CDR3 sequences; over 15% are singletons. The rearrangement links TRBV6-2 or TRBV6-3 to TRBJ1-3, with a tentative D call TRBD1 (5 bases). The receptor's source is a woman under 30 with Graves' ophthalmopathy. The sequenced material came from blood. Here the CDR3 reads CASSLAGSNGNTIYF. The CDR3 DNA is TGTGCCAGCAGTTTGGCAGGGTCGAATGGAAACACCATATATTTT.